This entry lists 3 T cell receptor beta chains sequenced from one sample in a study of blood T cell repertoires in COVID-19. The method was immunoSEQ multiplex PCR; TCRdb's version includes in-frame clones alone and lacks a portion of them. The sample yields about 250,000 clones, roughly 85% seen once. What was sequenced was peripheral blood. The receptors originated from a man younger than 35 with active or convalescent COVID-19.

This chain connects TRBV4-3 to TRBJ1-2; 10 nucleotides line up with TRBD1. The CDR3 extends over 17 amino acids. V lost 3 bases and J lost 3; bases outside the gene matches: 10. Per the germline V gene, CDR1 is LGHNA and CDR2 is YSLEER. DNA for the CDR3: TGCGCCAGCAGCCAGGGAACAACGGACAGGGGGGACTATGGCTACACCTTC. It is translated as CASSQGTTDRGDYGYTF.

DNA for the CDR3: TGTGCCTGGAGAATGAACAGGAACACTGAAGCTTTCTTT. Translated: CAWRMNRNTEAFF. The J gene is TRBJ1-1, the V gene TRBV30; D uncertain. The length of the CDR3 is 13 residues. Germline V CDR1 and CDR2: GTSNPN, SVGIG (reference sequence). V was clipped by 3 bases and J by 1 base, with 9 bases between them.

Only a few counts were recorded for this clone. The V call is TRBV7-8, the J call TRBJ2-7; the D is unclear. Trimming shortened V by 0 bases and J by 3 bases, and 12 bases separated the two germline ends. Germline CDR1 and CDR2: SGHVS and FQNEAQ. The CDR3 is 15 amino acids. The CDR3, as DNA: TGTGCCAGCAGCTTAGCGCCGGAGCCCCGCTACGAGCAGTACTTC. This encodes CASSLAPEPRYEQYF.